This T cell receptor beta chain was observed in a study of T-cell reconstitution after alpha-beta-depleted transplantation in children. Overall study findings and caveats: The origin of alpha-beta T cells about two months after transplant was reportedly several hundred expanded graft clones. TCRbeta diversity was high at day 60 in some patients (a result of surviving recipient T cells and thymic progenitors).

The authors prepared the TCRbeta library with unique molecular identifiers. TCRdb recomputed calls from the PCR reads with MiXCR, one row per CDR3 protein. The sample lists about 980,000 distinct CDR3 sequences, around 30% occurring once. This clonotype has only a few counts. Its antigen is unknown. The germline gives CDR1 SNHLY, CDR2 FYNNEI. The CDR3 loop spans 14 amino acids. The chain recombines TRBV2 with TRBJ2-5, with 9 bases aligning to TRBD2. The clonotype originates from a boy in the first two years of life who had a stem cell transplant for SCID, so the T cells may come from the graft donor. Sequenced material: PBMCs, mostly from graft donor cells, taken 360 days after TCRalphabeta/CD19-depleted stem cell transplant. The DNA for the CDR3 is TGTGCAGCACCTCGGAGCGGGGGGATGGAGACCCAGTACTTC. The encoded protein is CAAPRSGGMETQYF.